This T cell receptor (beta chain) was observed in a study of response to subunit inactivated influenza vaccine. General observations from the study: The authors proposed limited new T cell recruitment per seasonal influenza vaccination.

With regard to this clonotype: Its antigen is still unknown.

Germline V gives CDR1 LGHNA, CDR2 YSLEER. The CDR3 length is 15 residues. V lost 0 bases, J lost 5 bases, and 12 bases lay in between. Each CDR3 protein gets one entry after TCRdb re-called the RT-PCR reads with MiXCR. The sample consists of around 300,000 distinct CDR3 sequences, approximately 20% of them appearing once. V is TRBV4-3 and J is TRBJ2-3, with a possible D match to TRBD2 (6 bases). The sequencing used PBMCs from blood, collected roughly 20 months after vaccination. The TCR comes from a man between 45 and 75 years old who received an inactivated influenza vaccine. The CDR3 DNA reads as TGCGCCAGCAGCCAAGATTGGAGGGTACAAGATACGCAGTATTTT. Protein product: CASSQDWRVQDTQYF.